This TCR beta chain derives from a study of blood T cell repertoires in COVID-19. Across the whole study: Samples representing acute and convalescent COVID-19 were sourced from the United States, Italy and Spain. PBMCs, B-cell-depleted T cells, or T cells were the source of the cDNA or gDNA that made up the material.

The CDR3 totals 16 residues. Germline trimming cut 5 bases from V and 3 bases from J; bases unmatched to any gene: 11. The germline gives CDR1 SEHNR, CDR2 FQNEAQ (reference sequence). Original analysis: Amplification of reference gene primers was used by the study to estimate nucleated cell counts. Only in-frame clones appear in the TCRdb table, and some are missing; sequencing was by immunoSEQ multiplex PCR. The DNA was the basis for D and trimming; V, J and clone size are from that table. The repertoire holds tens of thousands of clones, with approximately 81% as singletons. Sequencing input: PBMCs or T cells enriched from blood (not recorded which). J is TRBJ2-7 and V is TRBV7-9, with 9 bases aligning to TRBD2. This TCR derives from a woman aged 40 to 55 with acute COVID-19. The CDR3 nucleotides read TGTGCCAGCAGCGTCTCTTTGGGCGGGAGGGTCTACGAGCAGTACTTC. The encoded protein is CASSVSLGGRVYEQYF. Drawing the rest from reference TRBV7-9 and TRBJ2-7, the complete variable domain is DTGVSQNPRHKITKRGQNVTFRCDPISEHNRLYWYRQTLGQGPEFLTYFQNEAQLEKSRLLSDRFSAERPKGSFSTLEIQRTEQGDSAMYLCASSVSLGGRVYEQYFGPGTRLTVT.